This section outlines one T cell receptor (beta chain) sequence together with its context. The antigen is undetermined. The entry originates in a study of CD8 T cells in ankylosing spondylitis. Trimming took off 0 bases at V and 7 bases at J, with 11 bases between the two ends. The CDR3 consists of 14 residues. The germline V gene encodes CDR1 SGHKS and CDR2 YYEKEE (reference sequence). General study findings and limits: A TCR beta motif of roughly 8 highly homologous variants seemed to mark ankylosing spondylitis blood.

TCR beta libraries were made by quantitative 5'-RACE with molecular barcodes. TCRdb reprocessed the 5' RACE reads via MiXCR and lists one record per CDR3 protein. The data hold around 390,000 distinct CDR3 sequences, with around 20% observed a single time. The genes are TRBV5-5 and TRBJ2-1; possibly TRBD2 for D (6 bases). Sequences were obtained from blood, either unsorted or a sorted T cell fraction (not recorded which). The TCR originated in a male donor with ankylosing spondylitis. The CDR3 sequence: CASSLVSGTNEQFF. The CDR3 DNA is TGTGCCAGCAGCTTGGTTAGCGGAACTAATGAGCAGTTCTTC.